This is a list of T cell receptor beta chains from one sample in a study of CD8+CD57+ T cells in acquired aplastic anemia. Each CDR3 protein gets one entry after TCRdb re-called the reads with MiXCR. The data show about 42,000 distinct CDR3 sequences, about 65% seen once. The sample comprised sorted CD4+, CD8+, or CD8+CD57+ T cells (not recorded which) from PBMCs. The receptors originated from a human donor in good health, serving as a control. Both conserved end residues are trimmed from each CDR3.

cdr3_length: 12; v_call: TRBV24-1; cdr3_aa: ATSAWGTGDPQY
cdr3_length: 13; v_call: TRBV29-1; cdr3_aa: SVQAGTGAAYEQY
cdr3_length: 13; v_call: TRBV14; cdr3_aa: ASSQRLAGDYEQY
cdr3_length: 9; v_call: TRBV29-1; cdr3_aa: SATYGETQY
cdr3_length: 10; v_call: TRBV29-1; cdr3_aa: SVEVVQDTQY
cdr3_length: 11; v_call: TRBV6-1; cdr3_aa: ASSPQGADTQY
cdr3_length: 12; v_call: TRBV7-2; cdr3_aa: ASSPEGTGGEQY
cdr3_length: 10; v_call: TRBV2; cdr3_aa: ASSENDSGYT
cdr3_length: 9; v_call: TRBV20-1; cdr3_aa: SASNLRELF
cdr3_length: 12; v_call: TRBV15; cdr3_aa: ATSRDLGIYEQY
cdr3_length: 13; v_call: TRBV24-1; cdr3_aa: ATSSPSGVDNEQF
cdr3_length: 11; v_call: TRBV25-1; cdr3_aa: ARRERSSYEQY
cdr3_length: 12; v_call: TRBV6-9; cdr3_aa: ASGGTNANYGYT
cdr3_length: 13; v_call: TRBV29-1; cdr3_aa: SVEDRDRGVGELF
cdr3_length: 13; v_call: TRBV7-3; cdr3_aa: ASSSTGGEGSPLH
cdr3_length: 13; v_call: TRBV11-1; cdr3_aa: ASSLRGAGEETQY
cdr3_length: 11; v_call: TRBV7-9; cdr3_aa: ASSLVLETEAF
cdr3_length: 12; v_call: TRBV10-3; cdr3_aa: AISQDNSGNTIY
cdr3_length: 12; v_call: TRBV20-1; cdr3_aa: SASIQRGTDTQY
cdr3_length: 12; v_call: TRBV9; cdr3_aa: ASSDGTGGRPQH
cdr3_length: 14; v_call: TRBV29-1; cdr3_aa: SVEFLDRGLYNEQF
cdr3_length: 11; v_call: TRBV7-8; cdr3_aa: ASSPSVQDTQY
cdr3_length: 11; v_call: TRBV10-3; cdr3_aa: AISGQGSYEQY
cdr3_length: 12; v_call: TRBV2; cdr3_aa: ASSEALASTEAF
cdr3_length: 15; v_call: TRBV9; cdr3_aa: ASSVADLRTSGDAQY
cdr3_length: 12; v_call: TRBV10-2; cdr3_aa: ASRKGGGAETQY
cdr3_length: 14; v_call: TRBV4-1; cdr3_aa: ASSQAGQFSTDTQY
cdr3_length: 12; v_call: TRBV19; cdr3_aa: ASRAGANTGELF
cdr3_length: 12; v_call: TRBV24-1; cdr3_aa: ATSEARDTDTQY
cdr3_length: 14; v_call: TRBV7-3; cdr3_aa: ASSQRTVGIHSPLH
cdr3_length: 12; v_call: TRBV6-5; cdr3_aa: ASSYSGSYYGYT
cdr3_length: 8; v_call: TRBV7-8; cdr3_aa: ATDTYGYT
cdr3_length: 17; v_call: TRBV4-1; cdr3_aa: ASSPGFPRRCSYNSPLH
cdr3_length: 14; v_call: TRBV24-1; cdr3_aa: ATSETAGMGNQPQH
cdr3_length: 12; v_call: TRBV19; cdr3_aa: ASSTPTGLTEAF
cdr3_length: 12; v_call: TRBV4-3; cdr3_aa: ASSQDRGGTALT
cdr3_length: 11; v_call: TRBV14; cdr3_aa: ASSPLKNYGYT
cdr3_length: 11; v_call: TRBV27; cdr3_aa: ASSSTGGGGAF
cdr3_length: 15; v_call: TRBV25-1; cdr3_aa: ASSAMGQGGPGNTIY
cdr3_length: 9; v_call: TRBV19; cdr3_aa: ASQLTGELF
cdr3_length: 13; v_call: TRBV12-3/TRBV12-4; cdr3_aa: ASRSRSTGDTEAF